What follows is one T cell receptor (beta chain) and its context. No antigen is known for it. The data derive from a study of vaccination and CD4 T cells after COVID-19. Findings of the study overall: Relatively few convalescent patients and no early post-infection timepoints were analyzed.

Cultured CD4+ T cells had their DNA profiled by the Oncomine TCR Beta short-read assay. TCRdb reprocessed the PCR reads with MiXCR, giving one entry per CDR3 protein. In the table there are 20,000 or so distinct CDR3 sequences, 45% to 70% of which are singletons. Treatment defined: roughly ten-day PBMC culture with coronavirus spike peptide pools or control peptides (ViraFEST assay). T cells were expanded with peptide pools, and expanded clonotypes were identified by TCR sequencing. The CDR3 has 17 residues. CDR1 is DFQATT, CDR2 SNEGSKA, per germline (reference sequence). The V gene lost 3 bases and the J gene lost 3 bases, with 23 bases spanning the gap.

The sequenced sample was CD4+ T cells from blood, cultured in vitro. The receptor was isolated from a human donor who had recovered from COVID-19. The chain couples TRBV20-1 to TRBJ1-1, with D perhaps matching TRBD1 (6 bases). The CDR3 sequence: CSASAFGGLGGDTEAFF. As DNA, the CDR3 is TGCAGTGCTAGTGCTTTTGGGGGGCTGGGCGGGGACACTGAAGCTTTCTTT.